The clone carrying this T cell receptor beta chain has more than one count but fewer than ten. No antigen is known for it. The data derive from a study of beta chain features in type 1 diabetes. The collection from each donor was one heparinised blood draw averaging about 116 mL. Investigators reverse transcribed all isolated RNA, so they sequenced expressed TCRB transcripts. The table came from immunoSEQ multiplex PCR; TCRdb's copy has only in-frame clones and leaves some out. The sample contains 550,000 to 850,000 clones, 13% of which appear only once. The germline gives CDR1 KGHSH, CDR2 LQKENI. Between the trimmed V and J ends, which lost 3 bases and 0 bases, there was a span of 12 bases. There are 16 residues in the CDR3. Study results and limitations: The naive, central memory and Treg TCRB repertoires looked more alike in patients than they did in healthy donors. Significant though moderate, a shortening of TCRB CDR3s appeared in all four CD4+ subsets of Type 1 diabetes patients.

Sample: naive CD4+ T cells from blood. This clonotype was obtained from a man in his late teens or twenties with type 1 diabetes. The chain uses TRBV18 and TRBJ2-1, with D possibly TRBD2 on 6 matching bases. The CDR3 loop reads CASSPPELASYNEQFF. The CDR3, as DNA: TGTGCCAGCTCACCCCCCGAACTAGCCTCCTACAATGAGCAGTTCTTC.